This T cell receptor (beta chain) was obtained from a study of lymphopenia after photon versus proton radiotherapy. Whole-study findings and limits: Post-nadir TCR diversity decline inversely tracked overall survival among those who died. Only patients who died were analyzed for survival; proton advantage is unproven. After lymphocyte nadir, photon-treated repertoires showed oligoclonal expansion, especially CD8+ Temra.

A note on this clone: What it recognizes is unknown.

V was pared by 2 bases and J by 2 bases, with 8 bases between. CDR1 and CDR2 from the germline V gene are MGHDK and SYGVNS. This CDR3 has 14 amino acids. TCRdb's table, derived via immunoSEQ multiplex PCR, lists solely in-frame clones and lacks some. The repertoire holds 37,000 or so clones, about 85% seen once, with under 3.5% in the top ten. The J gene is TRBJ2-3, the V gene TRBV25-1; D not certain. The source material was peripheral blood, sampled from a patient treated with photon-based radiotherapy. The origin of this receptor is a man aged 50-60 years with gastric cancer. The CDR3 reads CASSENSNTDTQYF. CDR3 nucleotides: TGTGCCAGCAGTGAAAACTCAAACACAGATACGCAGTATTTT.